This T cell receptor beta chain was sequenced during a study of circulating CD8 cells and anti-PD-1 response in melanoma. Whole-study context: Every 2 weeks, patients got 3 mg/kg nivolumab intravenously. Anti-PD-1 was first-line therapy for about 50% of the 13 patients.

The QIAseq Immune Repertoire TCR panel built the libraries from around 15 ng of total RNA. TCRdb ran MiXCR on the reads and lists one entry per CDR3 protein. Altogether 550 to 600 distinct CDR3 sequences are present, roughly 6.3% being singletons, with the ten largest covering approximately 10%. Live CD3+CD8+TCRalphabeta+ cells were sorted into four subsets by PD-1 and/or TIGIT. The CDR3 covers 13 residues. V was trimmed by 2 bases and J by 4 bases, leaving 10 bases between them. CDR1 is SQVTM, CDR2 ANQGSEA, per germline. Sample share makes this clonotype large. What it binds is not known. Study findings and constraints: Under 7% of TRB clonotypes were shared between subsets at M1.

The sample in question was CD8+ T cells from PBMCs, obtained at baseline or after one month of anti-PD-1 therapy (not recorded which). The TCR was taken from a human donor with melanoma. The gene calls are TRBV29-1 and TRBJ2-3; D remains unclear. DNA for the CDR3: TGCAGCGTTGAACGGCGTCCGCCAGATACGCAGTATTTT. This gives the protein CSVERRPPDTQYF.